This TCR beta chain was captured by sequencing in a study of Ad26.COV2.S vaccination and SARS-CoV-2 variants. Measured with immunoSEQ multiplex PCR; TCRdb has only the in-frame clones, and not every one. The data contain around 170,000 clones, around 88% of them singletons. The germline gives CDR1 SNHLY, CDR2 FYNNEI. CDR3 length: 15 amino acids. Trimming at V came to 5 bases and at J to 3 bases, leaving 7 bases not matched to a gene. The source material was peripheral blood, sampled after recovery from COVID-19. The J gene is TRBJ1-5, the V gene TRBV2, with TRBD1 matching over 7 bases. The origin of this receptor is a human donor who had recovered from COVID-19. CDR3 sequence: CASSSDRAANQPQHF. The CDR3 region has the DNA TGTGCCAGCAGTTCAGACAGGGCGGCCAATCAGCCCCAGCATTTT. The whole variable domain, remainder taken from reference TRBV2 and TRBJ1-5, is EPEVTQTPSHQVTQMGQEVILRCVPISNHLYFYWYRQILGQKVEFLVSFYNNEISEKSEIFDDQFSVERPDGSNFTLKIRSTKLEDSAMYFCASSSDRAANQPQHFGDGTRLSIL.